The entry below describes one T cell receptor beta chain. Its target is unknown. TCRdb reprocessed the RACE reads via MiXCR and lists one record per CDR3 protein. The sample records about 380,000 distinct CDR3 sequences, over 6% being singletons. This sample is drawn from a study of human T cells and chemical hapten exposure. Trimming shortened V by 2 bases and J by 5 bases, and 27 bases separated the two germline ends. In germline, CDR1 is KGHSY, CDR2 FQNENV. The CDR3 is 19 amino acids. Broader study findings: PT1 expanded TCR counts correlated positively with patch test score.

As for time point: patch test 2, 6 weeks after DPC sensitization. Noted treatment: therapeutic diphenylcyclopropenone sensitization with weekly scalp DPC. This clonotype was obtained from a woman between 18 and 29 years old with alopecia areata. Some clones in this sample may be carry-over from other donors' samples. The chain is built from TRBV16 and TRBJ1-2; D might be TRBD1 (6 bases). This sample comprised whole blood, obtained in connection with sensitization to the hapten diphenylcyclopropenone (DPC). For the CDR3, the DNA is TGTGCCAGCAGCCAAAATCGGGGGGGCGTACTCCCCCGCGGTTATGGCTACACCTTC. Amino acid sequence: CASSQNRGGVLPRGYGYTF.